This T cell receptor (beta chain) is drawn from a study of blood T cell repertoires in COVID-19. In the study overall: Acute and convalescent COVID-19 samples came from the United States, Italy and Spain.

Germline values: CDR1 SGHVS, CDR2 FQNEAQ. Trimming removed 1 base at V and 5 bases at J, with 8 bases between. The CDR3 runs to 13 residues. This clone was seen a few times. Authors' processing steps: Reference gene primers were amplified, and this amplification served to estimate nucleated cell counts. The table came from immunoSEQ multiplex PCR; TCRdb's copy has only in-frame clones and leaves some out. V, J and clone size are those of that table, while D and trimming were read from the DNA. Of about 400,000 clones listed, around nine tenths are singletons. Cohort 3 donors counted as recovered after two negative PCRs, clearance, or resolved symptoms.

The chain couples TRBV7-8 to TRBJ1-1, with no clear D. Sequencing used PBMCs or T cells enriched from blood (not recorded which). The TCR sequence derives from a woman between 45 and 65 years old who had recovered from COVID-19. The DNA for the CDR3 is TGTGCCAGCAGCTTAGACAGTGAGACTGAAGCTTTCTTT. This sequence encodes CASSLDSETEAFF.